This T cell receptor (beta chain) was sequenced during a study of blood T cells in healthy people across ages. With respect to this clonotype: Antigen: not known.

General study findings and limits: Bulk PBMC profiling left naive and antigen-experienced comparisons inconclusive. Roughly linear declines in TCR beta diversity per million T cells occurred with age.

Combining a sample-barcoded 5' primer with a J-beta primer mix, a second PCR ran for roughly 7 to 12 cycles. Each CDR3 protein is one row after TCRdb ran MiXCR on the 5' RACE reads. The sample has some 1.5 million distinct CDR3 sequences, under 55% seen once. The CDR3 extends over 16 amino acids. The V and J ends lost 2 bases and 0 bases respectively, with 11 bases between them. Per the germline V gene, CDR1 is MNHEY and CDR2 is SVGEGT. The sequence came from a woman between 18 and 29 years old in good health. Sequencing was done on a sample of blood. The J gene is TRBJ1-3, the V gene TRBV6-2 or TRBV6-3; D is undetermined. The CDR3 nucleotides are TGTGCCAGCAGTTACACGTGGACGGCCTCTGGAAACACCATATATTTT. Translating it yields CASSYTWTASGNTIYF.